This T cell receptor (beta chain) was sequenced in a study of neoadjuvant anti-PD-1 for oral cavity cancer. Indicated time point: after neoadjuvant nivolumab, at surgical resection. Germline values: CDR1 SGHDN, CDR2 FVKESK. The CDR3 spans 15 residues. V was pared by 7 bases and J by 8 bases, with 20 bases between. Here immunoSEQ multiplex PCR was the method, and the copy in TCRdb shows in-frame clones only, minus some. The profile covers 35,000 to 50,000 clones, with 77% appearing a single time and 4.5% to 5% taken by the ten largest. This specimen consisted of PBMCs, obtained after nivolumab (anti-PD-1) treatment. The receptor was derived from a person between 40 and 85 years old with oral cavity squamous cell carcinoma. The J gene is TRBJ2-2, the V gene TRBV14, with D tentatively TRBD2 (5 bases). CDR3 nucleotide sequence: TGTGCCAGCACCCCCCGTACGGCCGGCGGGGGGGAGCTGTTTTTT. Its protein product is CASTPRTAGGGELFF.